This record concerns one T cell receptor (beta chain) sequence. The data were obtained in a study of control samples from healthy donors and cancer patients. Germline V gene data show CDR1 as SGHAT and CDR2 as FQNNGV. Trimming pared 6 bases from V and 0 bases from J, leaving 10 bases between. CDR3 size: 14 residues. Produced via immunoSEQ multiplex PCR; TCRdb's table is partial and in-frame only. The sample lists roughly 130,000 clones; about nine tenths were seen once. The clonotype originates from a man younger than 35 in good health. The chain recombines TRBV11-2 with TRBJ2-3; D might be TRBD2 (6 bases). Specimen: blood. The CDR3 bases are TGTGCCAGCAGACTAGGGACTAGCACAGATACGCAGTATTTT. Translation: CASRLGTSTDTQYF.